The entry below gives a single T cell receptor beta chain sequence along with its context. As yet, its antigen is unknown. Germline V gene lookup returns CDR1 SNHLY and CDR2 FYNNEI. The CDR3 consists of 14 residues. Trimming removed 3 bases from V and 3 bases from J, with 8 bases in between. Some clones are missing from TCRdb's copy, which holds only in-frame ones; the method was immunoSEQ multiplex PCR. The table lists 130,000 to 150,000 clones, 85% to 90% of them singletons, with approximately 3.2% in the top ten. The data derive from a study of cytomegalovirus exposure and HLA in healthy donors. Study observations and caveats: Three chains linked to CMV were shown in vitro to be specific for CMV antigens. Reports indicated that the classifier achieved high specificity and sensitivity in diagnosing cytomegalovirus status.

The V gene is TRBV2, the J gene TRBJ1-4, with D perhaps TRBD1 (6 bases). The clonotype comes from a woman under 30 in good health and CMV-seropositive. Sample: PBMCs. The CDR3, as DNA: TGTGCCAGCAGTGAGGGACACTCTAATGAAAAACTGTTTTTT. As protein: CASSEGHSNEKLFF.